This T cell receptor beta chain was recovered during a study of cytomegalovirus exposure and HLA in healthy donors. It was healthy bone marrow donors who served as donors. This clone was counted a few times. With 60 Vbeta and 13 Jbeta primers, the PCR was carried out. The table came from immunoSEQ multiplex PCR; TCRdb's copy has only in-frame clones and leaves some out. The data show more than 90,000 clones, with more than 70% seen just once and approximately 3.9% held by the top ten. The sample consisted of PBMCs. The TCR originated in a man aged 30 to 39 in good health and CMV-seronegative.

The CDR3 loop reads CAWSGQIGTGELFF. CDR3 sequence (DNA): TGTGCCTGGAGTGGACAGATCGGGACCGGGGAGCTGTTTTTT. The J gene is TRBJ2-2, the V gene TRBV30, with D perhaps matching TRBD1 (5 bases). The V end was cut by 1 base, the J end by 5 bases, with 11 bases between. The germline V gene has CDR1 GTSNPN and CDR2 SVGIG (reference sequence). CDR3 length: 14 amino acids.